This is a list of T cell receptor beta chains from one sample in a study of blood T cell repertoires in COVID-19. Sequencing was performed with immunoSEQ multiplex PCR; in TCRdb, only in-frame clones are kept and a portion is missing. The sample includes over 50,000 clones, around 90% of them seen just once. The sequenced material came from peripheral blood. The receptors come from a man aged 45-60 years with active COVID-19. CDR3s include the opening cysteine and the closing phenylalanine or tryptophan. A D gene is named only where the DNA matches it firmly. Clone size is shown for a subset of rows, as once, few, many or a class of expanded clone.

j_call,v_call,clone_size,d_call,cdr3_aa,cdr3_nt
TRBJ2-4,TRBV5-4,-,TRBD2,CASSLASGGRVKNIQYF,TGTGCCAGCAGCTTGGCTAGCGGGGGGCGGGTAAAAAACATTCAGTACTTC
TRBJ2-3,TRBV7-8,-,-,CASSPPRGRTDTQYF,TGTGCCAGCAGCCCCCCCCGGGGGAGGACAGATACGCAGTATTTT
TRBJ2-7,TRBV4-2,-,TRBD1,CASSQGGTGGTYEQYF,TGTGCCAGCAGCCAAGGAGGGACAGGGGGGACCTACGAGCAGTACTTC
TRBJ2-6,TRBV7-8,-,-,CASSLRVSGANVLTF,TGTGCCAGCAGCCTGCGGGTCTCTGGGGCCAACGTCCTGACTTTC
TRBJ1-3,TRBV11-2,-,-,CASSLGASGNTIYF,TGTGCCAGCAGCTTAGGAGCTTCTGGAAACACCATATATTTT
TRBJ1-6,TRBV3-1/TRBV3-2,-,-,CASSRRTDYGNSPLHF,TGTGCCAGCAGCCGCCGGACAGACTATGGTAATTCACCCCTCCACTTT
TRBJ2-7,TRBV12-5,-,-,CASGIRVNYEQYF,TGTGCTAGTGGTATCCGGGTTAACTACGAGCAGTACTTC
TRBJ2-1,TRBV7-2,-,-,CASSLVYGRAPSYNEQFF,TGTGCCAGCAGCTTAGTGTACGGGCGGGCACCCTCCTACAATGAGCAGTTCTTC
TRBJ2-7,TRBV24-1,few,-,CAKGTFPSYEQYF,TGTGCCAAAGGGACATTCCCCTCCTACGAGCAGTACTTC
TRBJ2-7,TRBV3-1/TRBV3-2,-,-,CASRPLRGPYEQYF,TGTGCCAGCAGGCCCCTCAGGGGTCCCTACGAGCAGTACTTC
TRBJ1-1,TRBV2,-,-,CASTRVRDTEAFF,TGTGCCAGCACAAGGGTGCGGGACACTGAAGCTTTCTTT
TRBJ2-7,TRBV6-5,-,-,CASSYSRRDYEQYF,TGTGCCAGCAGTTACTCAAGGAGGGACTACGAGCAGTACTTC
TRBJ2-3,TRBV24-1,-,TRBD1,CATSDFGQGGTDTQYF,TGTGCCACCAGTGATTTTGGACAGGGAGGCACTGATACGCAGTATTTT
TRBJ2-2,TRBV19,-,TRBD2,CASTRLAGASGELFF,TGTGCCAGTACCCGGCTAGCGGGAGCGTCCGGGGAGCTGTTTTTT
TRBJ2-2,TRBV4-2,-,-,CASSQVSGAGELFF,TGTGCCAGCAGCCAAGTCTCGGGGGCCGGGGAGCTGTTTTTT
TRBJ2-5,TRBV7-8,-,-,CASSYYSSSQETQYF,TGTGCCAGCAGCTATTACAGCTCTTCCCAAGAGACCCAGTACTTC
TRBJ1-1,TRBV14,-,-,CASSQLVATEAFF,TGTGCCAGCAGCCAACTAGTAGCCACTGAAGCTTTCTTT
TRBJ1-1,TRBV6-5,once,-,CASSSGVLNTEAFF,TGTGCCAGCAGTTCAGGGGTCTTGAACACTGAAGCTTTCTTT
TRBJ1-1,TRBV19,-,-,CASSPQMNTEAFF,TGTGCCAGTAGTCCTCAGATGAACACTGAAGCTTTCTTT
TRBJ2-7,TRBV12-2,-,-,CASRRAGPDYEQYF,TGTGCAAGTCGGAGAGCGGGGCCTGACTACGAGCAGTACTTC
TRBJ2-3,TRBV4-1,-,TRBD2,CASSQEALAGWADTQYF,TGCGCCAGCAGCCAAGAAGCCCTAGCGGGATGGGCAGATACGCAGTATTTT
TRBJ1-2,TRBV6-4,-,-,CASSDSDGGYGYTF,TGTGCCAGCAGTGACTCTGATGGGGGGTATGGCTACACCTTC
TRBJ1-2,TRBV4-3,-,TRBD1,CASSQGGRDSDLESYGYTF,TGCGCCAGCAGCCAAGGGGGCCGGGACAGCGATTTAGAAAGCTATGGCTACACCTTC
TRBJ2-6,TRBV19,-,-,CASNTKIRGGANVLTF,TGTGCCAGTAATACCAAAATAAGGGGTGGGGCCAACGTCCTGACTTTC
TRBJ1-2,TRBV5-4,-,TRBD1,CASSFSISGTGHGYTF,TGTGCCAGCAGCTTCTCCATTTCCGGGACAGGGCATGGCTACACCTTC
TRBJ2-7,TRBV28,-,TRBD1,CASSLGQGGEQYF,TGTGCCAGCAGTTTAGGACAGGGCGGAGAGCAGTACTTC
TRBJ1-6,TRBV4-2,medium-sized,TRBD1,CASSPKDTGQGVWSPLHF,TGTGCCAGCAGCCCCAAAGATACGGGACAGGGGGTTTGGTCACCCCTCCACTTT
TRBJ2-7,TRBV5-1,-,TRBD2,CASSLGLAGDEQYF,TGCGCCAGCAGCTTGGGACTAGCGGGAGACGAGCAGTACTTC
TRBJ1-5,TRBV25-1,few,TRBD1,CASQIFSPGTGGLRAQHF,TGTGCCAGTCAAATTTTCTCCCCCGGGACAGGAGGACTCCGGGCCCAGCATTTT
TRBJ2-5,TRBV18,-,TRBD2,CASSRTGLGGETQYF,TGTGCCAGCTCGCGAACAGGACTAGGAGGGGAGACCCAGTACTTC
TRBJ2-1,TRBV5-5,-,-,CASSLAIGVLYNEQFF,TGTGCCAGCAGCTTGGCTATCGGAGTTCTCTACAATGAGCAGTTCTTC
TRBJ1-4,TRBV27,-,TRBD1,CASTQGFGEQGAPDNEKLFF,TGTGCCAGCACCCAAGGCTTCGGGGAGCAGGGGGCGCCGGATAATGAAAAACTGTTTTTT
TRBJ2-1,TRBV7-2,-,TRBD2,CASSLAWLAGGVEQFF,TGTGCCAGCAGCTTAGCTTGGCTAGCGGGGGGCGTAGAGCAGTTCTTC
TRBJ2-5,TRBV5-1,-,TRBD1,CASSSQGEETQYF,TGCGCCAGCAGCTCACAGGGGGAAGAGACCCAGTACTTC
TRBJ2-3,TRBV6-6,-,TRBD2,CASSYSFSGRTDTQYF,TGTGCCAGCAGTTACTCGTTTAGCGGGAGGACAGATACGCAGTATTTT
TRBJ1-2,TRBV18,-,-,CASSIGRGSPNYGYTF,TGTGCCAGCTCGATCGGCAGGGGATCCCCTAACTATGGCTACACCTTC
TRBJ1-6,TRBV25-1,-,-,CASSGAGASPLHF,TGTGCCAGCAGTGGAGCAGGGGCTTCACCCCTCCACTTT
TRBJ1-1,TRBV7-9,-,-,CASSLLGGTEAFF,TGTGCCAGCAGCTTATTGGGGGGCACTGAAGCTTTCTTT
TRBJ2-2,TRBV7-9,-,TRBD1,CASSPDRAYTGELFF,TGTGCCAGCAGCCCGGACAGGGCGTACACCGGGGAGCTGTTTTTT
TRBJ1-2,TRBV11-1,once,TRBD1,CASSLAPGGGYTF,TGTGCCAGCAGCTTAGCTCCAGGGGGCGGCTACACCTTC
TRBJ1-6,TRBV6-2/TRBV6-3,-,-,CASSYPQGWSSPLHF,TGTGCCAGCAGTTACCCGCAGGGGTGGAGCTCACCCCTCCACTTT
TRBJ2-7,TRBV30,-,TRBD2,CAWFLAGNEQYF,TGTGCCTGGTTCCTAGCGGGGAACGAGCAGTACTTC
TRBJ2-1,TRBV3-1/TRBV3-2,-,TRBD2,CASSQEAGGLSYNEQFF,TGTGCCAGCAGCCAAGAGGCGGGGGGCTTATCCTACAATGAGCAGTTCTTC
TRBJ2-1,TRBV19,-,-,CASSAYDEQFF,TGTGCCAGTAGTGCGTACGATGAGCAGTTCTTC
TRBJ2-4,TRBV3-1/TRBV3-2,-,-,CASSGHCPICKKNIQYF,TGTGCCAGCAGCGGTCACTGTCCCATTTGCAAAAAAAACATTCAGTACTTC
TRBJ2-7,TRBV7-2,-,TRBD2,CASSLKREGAEQYF,TGTGCCAGCAGCTTAAAACGGGAGGGCGCCGAGCAGTACTTC
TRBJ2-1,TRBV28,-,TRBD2,CASSLEAGGYHNEQFF,TGTGCCAGCAGTTTAGAAGCGGGGGGATACCACAATGAGCAGTTCTTC
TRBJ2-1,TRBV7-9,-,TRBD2,CASIGGAGEQFF,TGTGCCAGCATCGGGGGGGCCGGTGAGCAGTTCTTC
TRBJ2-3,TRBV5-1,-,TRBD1,CASSSGQGTDTQYF,TGCGCCAGCAGCTCGGGACAGGGTACAGATACGCAGTATTTT
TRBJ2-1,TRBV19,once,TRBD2,CASILIGLGNNEQFF,TGTGCCAGTATTTTAATTGGACTAGGGAACAATGAGCAGTTCTTC
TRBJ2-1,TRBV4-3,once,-,CASSQELASGSFF,TGCGCCAGCAGCCAAGAACTAGCCAGTGGCTCGTTCTTC
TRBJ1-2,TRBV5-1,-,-,CASSFNRDGGYTF,TGCGCCAGCAGCTTCAACAGGGATGGCGGCTACACCTTC